The clone carrying this TCR beta chain has just a few counts. Preparation of the TCRbeta library involved a method that used unique molecular identifiers. TCRdb used MiXCR to reprocess the PCR reads, holding one entry per CDR3 protein. Of about 640,000 distinct CDR3 sequences in the sample, approximately 16% were seen once. Germline V gene data show CDR1 as SEHNR and CDR2 as FQNEAQ (reference sequence). V was cut by 5 bases and J by 9 bases, with 13 bases left in between. The CDR3 is 12 amino acids. The sample is drawn from a study of T-cell reconstitution after alpha-beta-depleted transplantation in children.

The chain combines TRBV7-9 with TRBJ1-1; possible D gene TRBD1, 5 bases. The starting material was PBMCs from the stem cell graft donor, obtained from the stem cell graft. The receptor comes from a human donor who donated a stem cell graft to a child with acute myeloid leukemia. CDR3 sequence (DNA): TGTGCCAGCAGCCTGGGCCAGGGTAAAGCTTTCTTT. It encodes CASSLGQGKAFF.